This T cell receptor (beta chain) was recorded in a study of regulatory T cells in long-lasting Graves disease. Arm-PCR with iRepertoire HTBI primers amplified the CDR3 regions for these TCR beta libraries. TCRdb re-analysed the multiplex PCR reads in MiXCR, keeping a single row per CDR3 protein. This sample has about 430,000 distinct CDR3 sequences, with around a fifth found just once. In this sample, this clonotype turned up many times. Stated time point: persistent/refractory GD, antithyroid drugs over 5 years with positive TRAb. The TCR library was prepared using RNA isolated from PBMCs. The source of the patients was an endocrinology department in Xi'an, China. Sequences were derived from peripheral blood mononuclear cells (PBMCs), sampled when the disease was refractory, from a patient treated with antithyroid drugs. The TCR originated in a female donor with Graves disease.

The DNA for the CDR3 is TGTGCCAGCAGTGTCGGGACTAGCGGGACCGCCGTCGAGCAGTACTTC. Amino acids: CASSVGTSGTAVEQYF. The rearrangement links TRBV6-1 to TRBJ2-7; 13 bases fit TRBD2. The CDR3 has 16 residues. The junction had 9 bases not matched to a gene; V was cut back by 4 bases and J by 6 bases. Germline assignment: CDR1 MNHNS and CDR2 SASEGT.